A single sample is the source of the 14 T cell receptor beta chains below, sequenced in a study of blood T cell repertoires in COVID-19. Method: immunoSEQ multiplex PCR; TCRdb's copy keeps in-frame clones and lacks some. The data show around 340,000 clones, with approximately 90% seen just once and 3% to 4.5% held by the top ten. The sequencing input was peripheral blood. The receptors stem from a woman in her fifties or sixties with COVID-19, enrolled during active disease.

The rearrangement uses TRBV10-2 and TRBJ2-4, with 14 bases lining up with TRBD2. CDR3 length: 17 residues. Trimming took 7 bases from V and 2 from J; bases not matched to a gene: 7. The germline CDR1 and CDR2 sequences are WSHSY and SAAADI. DNA of the CDR3: TGCGCCAGCACCGGGACTAGCGGGGGCCGGACCAAAAACATTCAGTACTTC. Its translation: CASTGTSGGRTKNIQYF.

The J gene is TRBJ1-4, the V gene TRBV5-1; TRBD1 matches 7 bases. This CDR3 has 17 amino acids. Trimming took 1 base from V and 5 from J; bases not matched to a gene: 11. Germline lookup yields CDR1 SGHRS and CDR2 YFSETQ. CDR3 nucleotide sequence: TGCGCCAGCAGCTTGAAGGGGTTGGGGACAGCAAATGAAAAACTGTTTTTT. Amino acid sequence: CASSLKGLGTANEKLFF.

This chain joins TRBV20-1 and TRBJ2-1; TRBD2 aligns across 12 bases. CDR3 length equals 17 residues. Germline CDR1 DFQATT, CDR2 SNEGSKA (reference sequence). With V trimmed by 3 bases and J by 8 bases, 14 bases remained unmatched. The chain's CDR3 is CSASPASGGAPRHEQFF. The DNA for the CDR3 is TGCAGTGCTAGTCCGGCTAGCGGGGGGGCTCCCCGACATGAGCAGTTCTTC.

The chain employs TRBV5-1 and TRBJ1-1; 9 bases fit TRBD1. With 4 bases clipped from V and 1 base from J, the junction kept 5 bases outside the gene matches. Germline loops: CDR1 SGHRS, CDR2 YFSETQ. This CDR3 is 15 amino acids long. The CDR3 is CASSVGQGKNTEAFF. The CDR3 DNA reads TGCGCCAGCAGCGTGGGACAGGGTAAGAACACTGAAGCTTTCTTT.

The chain links TRBV10-3 to TRBJ1-2, with D tentatively TRBD1 (6 bases). This CDR3 has 15 residues. Germline-derived CDR1 and CDR2 are ENHRY and SYGVKD. V lost 5 bases to trimming and J lost 4 bases, with 17 bases between them. CDR3 sequence: CAISNGQSSVYGYTF. The CDR3, as DNA: TGTGCCATCAGTAACGGACAGTCCTCTGTCTATGGCTACACCTTC.

The chain employs TRBV2 and TRBJ1-5; 8 positions agree with TRBD1. CDR3 length: 13 residues. Germline CDR1 is SNHLY and CDR2 is FYNNEI. V lost 4 bases, J lost 7 bases, and 3 bases stayed unmatched. For the CDR3, the DNA is TGTGCCAGCAGTGTACAGGGGGTCCAGCCCCAGCATTTT. Its translation: CASSVQGVQPQHF.

A single count supports this clone. The rearrangement uses TRBV7-9 and TRBJ1-3; no clear D. Germline-derived CDR1 and CDR2 are SEHNR and FQNEAQ (reference sequence). Trimming shortened V by 1 base and J by 0 bases, and 7 bases separated the two germline ends. The CDR3 runs to 15 residues. The CDR3 protein is CASSLVAGSGNTIYF. As DNA, the CDR3 is TGTGCCAGCAGCTTAGTGGCAGGCTCTGGAAACACCATATATTTT.

This chain joins TRBV7-2 and TRBJ1-5; D unclear. V gave up 2 bases and J gave up 8 bases, with 10 bases separating them. This CDR3 comprises 13 residues. CDR1 is SGHTA and CDR2 is FQGNSA in the germline V gene. The CDR3 protein is CASSLSIVEPQHF. The CDR3 coding sequence is TGTGCCAGCAGCTTAAGTATAGTGGAGCCCCAGCATTTT.

The chain couples TRBV28 to TRBJ1-5; D is ambiguous. From germline, CDR1 is MDHEN and CDR2 SYDVKM. V was trimmed by 8 bases and J by 0 bases, leaving 20 bases between them. The length of the CDR3 is 17 residues. The CDR3 is CASRESRNPYSNQPQHF. As DNA, the CDR3 is TGTGCCAGCCGCGAGAGCCGCAACCCCTATAGCAATCAGCCCCAGCATTTT.

The rearrangement uses TRBV2 and TRBJ1-2, with D unresolved. This CDR3 is built from 13 residues. V gave up 2 bases and J gave up 4 bases, with 8 bases separating them. Germline CDR1 is SNHLY and CDR2 is FYNNEI. Here the CDR3 DNA reads TGTGCCAGCAGTGAACGCAGAAGCTATGGCTACACCTTC. Encoded protein: CASSERRSYGYTF.

The V call is TRBV11-3, the J call TRBJ2-5; TRBD2 matches 13 bases. The CDR3 sequence is 18 residues long. The junction had 14 bases not matched to a gene; V was cut back by 5 bases and J by 5 bases. Germline V gene lookup returns CDR1 SGHNT and CDR2 YENEEA. CDR3 protein: CASSHGITSGGAPETQYF. The CDR3, as DNA: TGTGCCAGCAGCCACGGGATTACTAGCGGGGGGGCCCCGGAGACCCAGTACTTC.

This sequence joins TRBV10-3 and TRBJ2-7; D is undetermined. Per the germline V gene, CDR1 is ENHRY and CDR2 is SYGVKD. Between the trimmed V and J ends, which lost 3 bases and 0 bases, there was a span of 9 bases. This CDR3 is built from 14 residues. This CDR3 is CAISDERSSYEQYF. CDR3 in DNA: TGTGCCATCAGTGACGAACGGAGCTCCTACGAGCAGTACTTC.

This clone has only one observation. This chain connects TRBV6-5 to TRBJ1-3; D is ambiguous. The CDR3 length is 11 residues. The V gene's germline CDR1 is MNHEY and CDR2 SVGAGI. Trimming pared 2 bases from V and 8 bases from J, leaving 4 bases between. The CDR3 DNA follows: TGTGCCAGCAGTTACGGCTACACCATATATTTT. This gives the protein CASSYGYTIYF.

The chain has TRBV7-3 and TRBJ1-1; weak D call: TRBD1 (5 bases). This CDR3 region has 13 residues. V was clipped by 4 bases and J by 8 bases, with 14 bases between them. Germline V gene lookup returns CDR1 SGHTA and CDR2 FQGTGA. The CDR3 bases are TGTGCCAGCAGCTCGAGCAGGGATTCAGAAGCTTTCTTT. This codes for CASSSSRDSEAFF.